A single TCR beta chain is shown here with its context. This clonotype showed up just a few times. The antigen it binds to is not known. Per-base quality was not reported, and no clone a single base away is much larger than it. The record originates from a study of T cells in Graves' hyperthyroidism and ophthalmopathy (dated by TCRdb to between 2018 and 2021). In the study overall: Peripheral blood was sampled at the time of initial diagnosis, prior to any treatment. To identify distinguishing TCR V-J signatures, a discovery cohort of some 100 patients was used, comprising 40 to 45 with Graves' ophthalmopathy and roughly 60 with stable Graves' hyperthyroidism. Prospective prediction of ophthalmopathy was tested in an independent validation cohort of fewer than 20 hyperthyroidism patients and around 16 patients who later progressed to ophthalmopathy. The roughly 94 discovery patients were randomly split 7:3 into training and test sets. In addition, the study compared T-cell repertoires in thyroid tissue and in blood from roughly 6 Graves' hyperthyroidism patients. Following sampling, methimazole starting at 30 mg daily was given to hyperthyroidism patients, and high-dose intravenous methylprednisolone was given to ophthalmopathy patients. The paper describes TCR Vbeta CDR3 sequencing of about 140 peripheral blood samples, made up of roughly 40 ophthalmopathy patients, 70 to 75 hyperthyroidism patients and 17 progressor patients. Results the study describes overall, beyond this receptor: In cross-validation, a model built on a 13 V-J signature told ophthalmopathy apart from stable hyperthyroidism with about 90% sensitivity and roughly 83% specificity, and in testing the same model reached 80%/75%. No statistical method was used to fix the sample size in advance, and group allocation was not hidden from the investigators. In validation, the model predicted progression to ophthalmopathy a median of around six months before onset, with about 64% sensitivity and 72.22% specificity. Most expanded thyroid clonotypes (frequency above 0.001) were also detected in blood, suggesting blood repertoires may reflect thyroid immune responses.

TCR beta CDR3 regions were amplified from RNA transcripts. The first round of RT-PCR for the TCR CDR3 was performed with the HTBI primer set and the Qiagen OneStep RT-PCR kit. A second multiplex PCR round built the libraries, followed by size selection and purification. Paired-end sequencing of the libraries was performed with 100 bp reads on an Illumina HiSeq2000. On the study's bioinformatics: SOAPnuke was used to process the raw data, throwing out any read that contained adapters or uncalled bases, had a mean Phred below 15, or lacked an exact constant-primer or identifier match. High-quality paired reads were merged using COPE v1.2.5, and each unique nucleotide sequence was defined as a clonotype. MiTCR v1.1 was used to align clonotypes to the IMGT TRBV, TRBD and TRBJ reference segments. The analysis included only V-J combinations with a frequency above 0.0001, which together covered over 98% of the repertoires. A TCS score was defined as the ratio between F50 (clonal expansion) and ExV (chaos), using BLOSUM62-based TCRdist between CDR3 peptides within each V-J. Welch's t-statistics and random forest reduced roughly 500 V-J features to 13, which were used in a naive Bayes classifier (R e1071). TCRdb passed the public sequencing reads through fastp at Q25 and MiXCR, retaining productive beta sequences. Every distinct CDR3 protein forms one entry, paired with its most common genes and DNA. The V and J calls come from TCRdb's annotation, not from the publication. For this sample the table gives over 150,000 distinct CDR3 sequences, of which less than 20% were detected only once. Roughly 50% of the sample belongs to the ten largest clones.

Stable Graves' hyperthyroidism was defined as the absence of progression to ophthalmopathy over 18 months of follow-up. Hyperthyroidism patients were newly diagnosed, had a disease duration of under 2 months, and were aged 18 to 65 years. Any patient with an uncontrolled infection, another autoimmune disease, pregnancy or lactation was excluded. Clinical symptoms, serum thyroxine and TRAb, thyroid ultrasound, and orbital computed tomography formed the basis for the diagnoses. Ficoll-Paque density gradient centrifugation was used to isolate PBMCs from about 9 ml of fresh peripheral blood. Total RNA was extracted with Trizol reagent, and quality was checked on an Agilent 2100 Bioanalyzer. The CDR3 sequence holds 14 residues, the cysteine and phenylalanine included. The DNA shown is the 42-base CDR3, in frame from base 1. Via the germline V gene (reference sequence), CDR1 is LNHDA and CDR2 SQIVND. Trimming takes 7 bases off V and 4 bases off J; junction bases not matched to a gene: 8.

The TCR was taken from a woman aged 45-65 years with Graves' hyperthyroidism. The chain couples TRBV19 to TRBJ1-2; 8 nucleotides in the junction match TRBD1. Sequences were obtained from blood. The encoded CDR3 is CASIMTGASYGYTF. The DNA sequence is TGTGCCAGTATCATGACAGGGGCATCCTATGGCTACACCTTC.